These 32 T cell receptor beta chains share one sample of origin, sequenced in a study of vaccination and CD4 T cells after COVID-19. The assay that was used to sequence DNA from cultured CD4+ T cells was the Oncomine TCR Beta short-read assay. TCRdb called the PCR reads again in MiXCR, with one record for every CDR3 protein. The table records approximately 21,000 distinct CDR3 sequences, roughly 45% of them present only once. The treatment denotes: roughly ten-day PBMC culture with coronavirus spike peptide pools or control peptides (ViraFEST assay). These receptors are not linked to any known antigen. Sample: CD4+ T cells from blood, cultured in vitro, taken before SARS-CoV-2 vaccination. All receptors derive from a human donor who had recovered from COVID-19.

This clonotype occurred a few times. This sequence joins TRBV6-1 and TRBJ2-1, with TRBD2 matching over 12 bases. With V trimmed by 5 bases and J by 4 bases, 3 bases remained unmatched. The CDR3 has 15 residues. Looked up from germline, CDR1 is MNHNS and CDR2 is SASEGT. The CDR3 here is CASSPLAGGYNEQFF. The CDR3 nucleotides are TGTGCCAGCAGTCCTCTAGCGGGAGGGTACAATGAGCAGTTCTTC.

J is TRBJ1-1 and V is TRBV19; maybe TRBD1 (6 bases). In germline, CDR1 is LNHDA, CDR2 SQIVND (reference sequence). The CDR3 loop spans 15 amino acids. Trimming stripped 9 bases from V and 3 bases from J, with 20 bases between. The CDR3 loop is CASLPSWGADTEAFF. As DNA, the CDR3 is TGTGCCAGCCTCCCCTCTTGGGGGGCAGACACTGAAGCTTTCTTT.

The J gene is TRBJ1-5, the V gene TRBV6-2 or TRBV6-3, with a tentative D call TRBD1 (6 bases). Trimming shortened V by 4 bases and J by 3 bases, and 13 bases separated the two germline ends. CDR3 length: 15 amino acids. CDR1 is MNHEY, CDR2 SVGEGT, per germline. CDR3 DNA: TGTGCCAGCAGTTTTCTGGACAGCCCCAATCAGCCCCAGCATTTT. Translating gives CASSFLDSPNQPQHF.

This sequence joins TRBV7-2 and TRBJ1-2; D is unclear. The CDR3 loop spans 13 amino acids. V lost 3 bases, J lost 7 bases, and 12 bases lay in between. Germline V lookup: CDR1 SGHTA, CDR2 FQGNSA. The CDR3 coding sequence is TGTGCCAGCAGCTTTAACCCGGACGCTGGCTACACCTTC. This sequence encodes CASSFNPDAGYTF.

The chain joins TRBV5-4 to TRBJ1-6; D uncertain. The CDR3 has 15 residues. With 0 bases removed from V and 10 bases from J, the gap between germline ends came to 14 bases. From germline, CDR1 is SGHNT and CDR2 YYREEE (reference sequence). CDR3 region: CASSLGGQTGSPLHF. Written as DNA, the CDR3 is TGTGCCAGCAGCTTGGGAGGGCAAACCGGGTCACCCCTCCACTTT.

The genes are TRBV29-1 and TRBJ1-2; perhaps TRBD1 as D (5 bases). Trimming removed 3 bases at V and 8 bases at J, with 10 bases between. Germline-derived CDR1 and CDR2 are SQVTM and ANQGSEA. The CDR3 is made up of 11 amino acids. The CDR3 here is CSVDKGQGYTF. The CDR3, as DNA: TGCAGCGTTGATAAGGGGCAGGGCTACACCTTC.

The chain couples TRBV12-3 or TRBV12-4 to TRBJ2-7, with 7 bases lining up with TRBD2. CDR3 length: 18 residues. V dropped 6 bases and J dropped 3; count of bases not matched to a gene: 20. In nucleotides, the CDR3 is TGTGCCAGCAGCCGATATCCGGGACTACGAGGTGACAACTACGAGCAGTACTTC. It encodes CASSRYPGLRGDNYEQYF.

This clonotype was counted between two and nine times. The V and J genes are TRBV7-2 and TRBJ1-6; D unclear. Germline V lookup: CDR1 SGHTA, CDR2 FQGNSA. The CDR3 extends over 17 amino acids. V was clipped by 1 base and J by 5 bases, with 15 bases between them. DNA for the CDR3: TGTGCCAGCAGCTTAGACGGACTCCAATCCGATAATTCACCCCTCCACTTT. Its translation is CASSLDGLQSDNSPLHF.

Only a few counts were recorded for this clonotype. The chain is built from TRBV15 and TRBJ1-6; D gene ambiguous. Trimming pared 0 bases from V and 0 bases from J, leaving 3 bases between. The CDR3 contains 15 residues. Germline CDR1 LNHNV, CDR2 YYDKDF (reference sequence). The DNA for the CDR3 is TGTGCCACCAGCAGAGATGGCTCCTATAATTCACCCCTCCACTTT. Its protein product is CATSRDGSYNSPLHF.

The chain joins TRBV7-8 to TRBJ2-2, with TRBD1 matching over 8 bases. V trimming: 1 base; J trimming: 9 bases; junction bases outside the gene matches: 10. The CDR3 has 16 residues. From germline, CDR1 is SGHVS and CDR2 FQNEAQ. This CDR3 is CASSLVGQGSVRELFF. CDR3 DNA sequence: TGTGCCAGCAGCTTAGTAGGACAGGGATCTGTCCGGGAGCTGTTTTTT.

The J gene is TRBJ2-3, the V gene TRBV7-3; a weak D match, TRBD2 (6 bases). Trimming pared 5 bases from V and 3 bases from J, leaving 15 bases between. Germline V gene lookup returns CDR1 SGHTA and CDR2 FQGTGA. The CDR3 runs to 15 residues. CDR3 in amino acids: CASSRSSVGTDTQYF. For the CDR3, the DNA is TGTGCCAGCAGCCGTTCTAGCGTAGGAACAGATACGCAGTATTTT.

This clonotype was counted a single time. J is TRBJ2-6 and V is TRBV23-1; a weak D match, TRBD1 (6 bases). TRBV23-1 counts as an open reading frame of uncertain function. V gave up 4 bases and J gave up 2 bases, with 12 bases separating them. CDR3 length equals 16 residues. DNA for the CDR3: TGCGCCAGCAGTCCACCCTCAGGGGCTGGGGCCAACGTCCTGACTTTC. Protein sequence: CASSPPSGAGANVLTF.

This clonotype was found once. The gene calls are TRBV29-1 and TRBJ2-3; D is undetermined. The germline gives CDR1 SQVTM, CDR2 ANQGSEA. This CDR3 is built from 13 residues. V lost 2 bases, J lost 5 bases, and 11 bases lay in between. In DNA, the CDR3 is TGCAGCGTTGAACCGACCGATTTAGATACGCAGTATTTT. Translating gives CSVEPTDLDTQYF.

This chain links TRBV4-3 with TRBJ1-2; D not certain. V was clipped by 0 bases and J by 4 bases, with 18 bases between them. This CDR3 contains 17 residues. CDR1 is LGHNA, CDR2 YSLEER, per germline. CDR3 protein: CASSQDSTTPSGYGYTF. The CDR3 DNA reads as TGCGCCAGCAGCCAAGACAGCACCACCCCTTCTGGCTATGGCTACACCTTC.

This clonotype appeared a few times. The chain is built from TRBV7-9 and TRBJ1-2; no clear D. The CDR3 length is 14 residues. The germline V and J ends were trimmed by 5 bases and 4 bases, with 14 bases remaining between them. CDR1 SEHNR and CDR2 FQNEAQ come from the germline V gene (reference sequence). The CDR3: CASSPTSRVYGYTF. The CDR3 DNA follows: TGTGCCAGCAGCCCCACTAGTAGAGTCTATGGCTACACCTTC. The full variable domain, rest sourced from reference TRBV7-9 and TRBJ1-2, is DTGVSQNPRHKITKRGQNVTFRCDPISEHNRLYWYRQTLGQGPEFLTYFQNEAQLEKSRLLSDRFSAERPKGSFSTLEIQRTEQGDSAMYLCASSPTSRVYGYTFGSGTRLTVV.

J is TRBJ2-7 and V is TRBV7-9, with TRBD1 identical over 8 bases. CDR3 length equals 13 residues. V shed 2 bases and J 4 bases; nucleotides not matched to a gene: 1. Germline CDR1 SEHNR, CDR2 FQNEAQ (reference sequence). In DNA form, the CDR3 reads TGTGCCAGCAGCTTAACAGGGGGGTACGAGCAGTACTTC. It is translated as CASSLTGGYEQYF.

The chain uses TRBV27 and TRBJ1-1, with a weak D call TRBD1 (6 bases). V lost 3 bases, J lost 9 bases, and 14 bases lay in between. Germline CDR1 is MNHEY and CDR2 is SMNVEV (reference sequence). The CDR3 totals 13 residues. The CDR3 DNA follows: TGTGCCAGCAGTTTGGCCGGGAGGGGGAAAGCTTTCTTT. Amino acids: CASSLAGRGKAFF.

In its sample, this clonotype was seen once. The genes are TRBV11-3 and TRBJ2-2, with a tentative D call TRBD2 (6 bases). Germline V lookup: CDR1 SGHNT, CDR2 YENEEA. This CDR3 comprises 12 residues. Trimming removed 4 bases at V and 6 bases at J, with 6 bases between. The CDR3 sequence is CASSWGAGELFF. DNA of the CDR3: TGTGCCAGCAGCTGGGGGGCCGGGGAGCTGTTTTTT.

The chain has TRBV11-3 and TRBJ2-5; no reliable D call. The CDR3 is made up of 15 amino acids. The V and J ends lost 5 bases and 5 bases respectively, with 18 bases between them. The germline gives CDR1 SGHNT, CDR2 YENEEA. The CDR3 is CASSPRARIGETQYF. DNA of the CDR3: TGTGCCAGCAGCCCTAGGGCCAGAATCGGGGAGACCCAGTACTTC.

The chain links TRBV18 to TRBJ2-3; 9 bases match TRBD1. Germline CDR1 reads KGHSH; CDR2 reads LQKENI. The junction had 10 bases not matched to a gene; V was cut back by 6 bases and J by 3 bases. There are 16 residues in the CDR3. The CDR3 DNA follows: TGTGCCAGCTCCCTACCAAACAGGGGGCGTACAGATACGCAGTATTTT. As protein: CASSLPNRGRTDTQYF. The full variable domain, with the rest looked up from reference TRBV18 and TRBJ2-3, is NAGVMQNPRHLVRRRGQEARLRCSPMKGHSHVYWYRQLPEEGLKFMVYLQKENIIDESGMPKERFSAEFPKEGPSILRIQQVVRGDSAAYFCASSLPNRGRTDTQYFGPGTRLTVL.

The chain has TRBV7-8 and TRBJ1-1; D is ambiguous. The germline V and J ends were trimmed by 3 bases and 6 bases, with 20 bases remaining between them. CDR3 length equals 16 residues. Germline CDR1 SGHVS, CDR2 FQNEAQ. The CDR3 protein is CASSFRRVSALAEAFF. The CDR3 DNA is TGTGCCAGCAGCTTCAGGCGCGTGTCGGCCCTCGCTGAAGCTTTCTTT.

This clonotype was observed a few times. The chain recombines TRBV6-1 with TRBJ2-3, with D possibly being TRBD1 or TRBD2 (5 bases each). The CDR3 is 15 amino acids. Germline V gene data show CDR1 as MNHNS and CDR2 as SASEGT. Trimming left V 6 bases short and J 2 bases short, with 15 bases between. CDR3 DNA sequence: TGTGCCAGCAGCGGTTGGGGGAGTCACACAGATACGCAGTATTTT. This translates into CASSGWGSHTDTQYF.

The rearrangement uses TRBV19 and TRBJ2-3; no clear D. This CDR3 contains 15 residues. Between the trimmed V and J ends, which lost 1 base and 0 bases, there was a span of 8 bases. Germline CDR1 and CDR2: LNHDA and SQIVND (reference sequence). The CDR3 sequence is CASSIGVPSTDTQYF. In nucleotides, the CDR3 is TGTGCCAGTAGTATAGGAGTCCCCAGCACAGATACGCAGTATTTT.

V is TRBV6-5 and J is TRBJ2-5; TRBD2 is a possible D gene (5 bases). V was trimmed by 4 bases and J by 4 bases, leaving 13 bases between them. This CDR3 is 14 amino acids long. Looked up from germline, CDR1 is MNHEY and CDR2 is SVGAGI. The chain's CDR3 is CASSSTTSRETQYF. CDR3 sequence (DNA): TGTGCCAGCAGTTCTACAACTAGTCGAGAGACCCAGTACTTC.

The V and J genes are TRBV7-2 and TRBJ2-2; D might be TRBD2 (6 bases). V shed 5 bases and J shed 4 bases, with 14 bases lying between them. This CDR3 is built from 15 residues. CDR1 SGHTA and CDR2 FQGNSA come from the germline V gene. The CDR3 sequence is CASSVIAVGTGELFF. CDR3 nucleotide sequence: TGTGCCAGCAGCGTAATAGCGGTGGGCACCGGGGAGCTGTTTTTT.

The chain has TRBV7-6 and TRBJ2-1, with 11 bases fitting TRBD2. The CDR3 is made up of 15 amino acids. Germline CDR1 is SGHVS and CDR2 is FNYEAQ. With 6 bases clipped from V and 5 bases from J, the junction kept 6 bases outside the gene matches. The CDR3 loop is CASSTGTSGNNEQFF. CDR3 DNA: TGTGCCAGCAGTACTGGGACTAGCGGAAACAATGAGCAGTTCTTC.

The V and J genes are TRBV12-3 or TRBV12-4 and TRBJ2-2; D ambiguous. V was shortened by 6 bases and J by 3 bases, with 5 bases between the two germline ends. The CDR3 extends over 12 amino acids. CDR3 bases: TGTGCCAGCAGAATTTACACCGGGGAGCTGTTTTTT. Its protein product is CASRIYTGELFF.

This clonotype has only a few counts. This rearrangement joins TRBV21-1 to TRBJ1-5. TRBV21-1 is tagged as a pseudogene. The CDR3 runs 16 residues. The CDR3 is CASSKGLLYSNQPQHF. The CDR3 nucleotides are TGTGCCAGCAGCAAAGGGCTGCTCTATAGCAATCAGCCCCAGCATTTT.

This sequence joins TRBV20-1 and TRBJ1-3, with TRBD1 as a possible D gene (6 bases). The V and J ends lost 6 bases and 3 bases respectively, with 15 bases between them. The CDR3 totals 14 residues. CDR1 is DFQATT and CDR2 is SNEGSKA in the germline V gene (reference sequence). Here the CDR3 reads CSALPGAGGNTIYF. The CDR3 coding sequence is TGCAGTGCCCTCCCGGGGGCAGGTGGAAACACCATATATTTT.

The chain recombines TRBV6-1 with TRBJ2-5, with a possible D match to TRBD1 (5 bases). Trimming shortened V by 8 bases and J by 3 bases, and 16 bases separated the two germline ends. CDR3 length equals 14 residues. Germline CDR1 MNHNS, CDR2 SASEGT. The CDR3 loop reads CASLERQGKETQYF. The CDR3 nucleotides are TGTGCCAGCCTCGAGAGGCAGGGTAAAGAGACCCAGTACTTC.

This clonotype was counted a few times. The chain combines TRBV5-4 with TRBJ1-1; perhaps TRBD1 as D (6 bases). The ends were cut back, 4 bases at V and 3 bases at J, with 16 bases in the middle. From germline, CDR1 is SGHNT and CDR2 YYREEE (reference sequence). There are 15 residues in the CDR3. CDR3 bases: TGTGCCAGCAGCGGCCGGAGGGGGGGACACACTGAAGCTTTCTTT. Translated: CASSGRRGGHTEAFF.

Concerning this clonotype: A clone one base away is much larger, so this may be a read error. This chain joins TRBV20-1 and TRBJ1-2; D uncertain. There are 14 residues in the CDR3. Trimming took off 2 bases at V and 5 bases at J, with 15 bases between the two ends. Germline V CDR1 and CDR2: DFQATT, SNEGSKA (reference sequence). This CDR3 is CSARRDQDEYGYTF. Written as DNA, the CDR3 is TGCAGTGCTAGACGGGATCAAGATGAATATGGCTACACCTTC.